This TCR beta chain comes out of a study of CXCR3-negative and CXCR3-positive naive CD8 T cells (dated by TCRdb to the late 2010s). Study-level background: In total, some 140 million TRB reads were obtained, or roughly 1.5 +/- 0.3 million reads per library. Diversity and physicochemical repertoire analyses were performed on about a dozen donors pooled from two independent experiments. TRBV-TRBJ cluster analysis included naive subsets from several donors and memory cells from 3 donors. Study-level results and caveats: Because CXCR3 expression was partially decreased after cryopreservation, freshly isolated PBMCs were used for most assays. Because surface CD5, which is linked to self-reactivity in mice, was comparable between the naive subsets, TCR interaction strength was also inferred from TRB CDR3 physicochemical properties. Similar TRBV-TRBJ usage was shown by naive CXCR3-negative and CXCR3-positive cells from the same donor, whereas distinct patterns were shown by memory cells. TRB CDR3s from CXCR3-positive naive cells showed higher hydrophobicity (lower Kidera factor 4), lower energy, and higher strength and volume indices than CXCR3-negative naive cells. Repertoire diversity was comparably high in both naive subsets but much lower in memory CD8+ T cells.

Sequencer: NextSeq 550. The Human TCR Profiling Kit (MiLaboratory) was used to prepare UMI-labeled 5' RACE TRB cDNA libraries. The full amount of extracted RNA was used for cDNA synthesis, and the full amount of resulting cDNA was used for PCR amplification. Libraries were prepared in parallel with an identical number of PCR cycles. The study's own analysis went as follows. With a minimum of two reads required per UMI, MIGEC and MiXCR pulled out about 49,000 +/- 11,000 unique UMI-labeled TRB cDNA molecules from each library. On average, each library contained about 40,000 +/- 10,000 functional in-frame TRB CDR3 nucleotide clonotypes without stop codons. After each sample was downsampled to 5000 UMI-labeled TRB molecules, VDJtools was used to calculate diversity metrics such as normalized Shannon-Wiener and Chao1. VDJtools was used to calculate clonotype-size-weighted physicochemical properties of the central five CDR3 residues, namely interaction energy, strength, volume and Kidera factor 4. TCRdb reprocessed the reads, reporting each CDR3 protein sequence once and no DNA. The V and J calls here are based on TCRdb, not the publication. This sample's table carries 75,000 to 90,000 distinct CDR3 sequences. The ten largest account for 0.55% to 0.7% of the sample.

The germline V gene yields SQVTM for CDR1 and ANQGSEA for CDR2. CDR3 length: 13 amino acids, cysteine to phenylalanine. The entry carries no DNA sequence. Each CD8+ T cell subset was flow-sorted in triplicate, with 300,000 cells per subset placed directly into RLT lysis buffer. To exclude memory contaminants, naive CD8+ T cells were stringently defined as CD45RO-CCR7+CD27+CD95-. Using standard density gradient centrifugation, peripheral blood mononuclear cells were isolated from buffy coats. A FACSAria III was used to flow-sort naive CXCR3-negative and CXCR3-positive CD8+ T cells. Total RNA was extracted from sorted cells with an RNeasy Mini Kit. Comments on this clonotype: Its specific antigen is unknown.

Source material: naive CXCR3+ CD8+ T cells from blood. The cell subset or site label of this sample denotes: CD45RO-CCR7+CD27+CD95- naive CD8+ T cells expressing CXCR3 (TNR3+). The TCR was taken from a human donor in good health. Some clones in this sample may be carry-over from other donors' samples. The rearrangement combines TRBV29-1 with TRBJ1-1; the D gene TCRdb calls, TRBD1, cannot be checked with no DNA. The encoded CDR3 is CSVEYSAGAEAFF.